This T cell receptor beta chain is from a study of cytomegalovirus exposure and HLA in healthy donors (dated by TCRdb to between 2016 and 2019). Broadly, across the study: According to an earlier analysis of a few hundred of the donors, 150 million to 200 million T cells yielded roughly 110 million unique TCR beta sequences and roughly 280 Gb of sequence data. The study used immunosequencing to profile the T cell repertoires of 666 subjects and linked those repertoires to cytomegalovirus serostatus. In an earlier analysis of 500 to 650 of the donors, high-throughput TCR beta sequencing was used to judge whether each TCR beta V gene segment behaved as functional or pseudogenic. A few DR-DQ haplotypes were treated as single units for association and clustering because of strong linkage in the cohort. The number of donors typed differed by locus, with about 620-630 for A, B, C, DRB1 and DQB1, more than 500 for DQA1, approximately 580 for DPA1, and 400 to 490 for DPB1. A later genetic analysis took genome-wide SNP genotypes for about three fifths of the 666 donors and used that subset as a discovery cohort. Of the roughly 400 genotyped donors, about 84% fell in the genetic ancestry cluster associated with self-reported Caucasian donors. Donor age, sex, ethnicity and CMV serostatus were compiled together with the repertoire data. On average, around 240,000 unique TCR beta nucleotide sequences were sequenced per donor among roughly 430 genotyped donors of the cohort, with roughly a sixth of those sequences being non-productive. Roughly 300 gigabases of sequencing data and tens of millions of unique TCR sequences were included in an early release covering about 600 HLA-typed donors. Both class I and class II loci were covered by HLA typing, at four-digit resolution. Along with the roughly 610-subject first cohort, a separate validation cohort of 120 different subjects was used. High-throughput TCR immunosequencing, statistical association of individual TCRs with disease status, and machine learning were combined to predict cytomegalovirus infection status. The later analysis used no new phenotypic data to find candidate immune exposures, relying instead on TCR beta sequences and their occurrence across donors. A later analysis re-examined previously published TCR beta repertoires from several hundred donors and added high-resolution HLA genotyping to investigate patterns of TCR occurrence. Every discovery cohort repertoire had been produced on one sequencing platform. The aim of the study was to test whether cataloging public T cell receptors could identify signatures of past pathogen exposure. What the authors observed across the whole study: In an earlier analysis of around 600 of the donors, most TCR beta V segments were observed in productive rearrangements about 87% or about 30% of the time, broadly matching IMGT annotations. In a later genetic analysis, a missense DCLRE1C variant was associated with V-gene and J-gene trimming of TCR beta chains, and the association was replicated in an independent cohort. CMV serostatus was the only immune exposure information available for the cohort. Three of the identified cytomegalovirus-associated TCR beta chains were confirmed in vitro to be specific for cytomegalovirus antigens. This cohort had only TCR beta chains sequenced, and the lack of alpha or paired-chain data limited which features could be detected. A further reported finding was that TCR beta sequences accurately predicted the HLA-A and HLA-B alleles for most subjects in the first cohort. Linkage disequilibrium might explain the correlated functional status among segregating V segments, but an unknown experimental factor could not be excluded. According to a later genetic analysis, donors in an Asian-associated ancestry cluster had fewer N-insertions in productive TCRs than the approximately 690-donor mean. In a later analysis, the rate of TCR association differed among HLA loci, with DRB1 alleles having the most associated TCRs and HLA-C alleles having the fewest. Sequencing depth was assumed to be roughly uniform across donors in the presence/absence analyses, though that assumption may not hold. The classifier was reported to diagnose cytomegalovirus status with high specificity and sensitivity in both the original and validation cohorts. When HLA alleles, especially DR and DQ, strongly co-occurred, attributing TCR associations to individual alleles was difficult. Because counts were too low, fewer than 20 rarely observed V segments, including chromosome 9 orphons, were excluded from the earlier analysis of several hundred of the donors. The authors suggested that the approach could potentially be generalized to other disease states and immunological phenotypes. While some public TCRs were present in many individuals, most TCR sequences turned up only very rarely across donors. Because the 87-base-pair reads could not distinguish some IMGT-functional V segments, including TRBV6-2 and TRBV6-3, those segments were excluded. At a false discovery rate of 0.05, a later analysis linked 15,000 to 20,000 TCR beta sequences to specific HLA alleles. A later analysis reported that several top co-occurrence clusters appeared linked to parvovirus B19, influenza, CMV and Epstein-Barr virus. A later analysis found that most CMV-associated TCR beta chains appeared HLA-restricted, with HLA associations seemingly driven largely by CMV exposure. Compared with equally common non-associated chains, HLA-associated TCR beta chains in a later analysis were more clonally expanded and had lower generation probabilities. The study listed 150 to 200 TCR beta chains as associated with cytomegalovirus. A cluster of highly shared sequence variants was judged likely to be a technical artifact of the sequencing pipeline. Because HLA typing was unavailable for some donors at each locus, only the typed subset was used in association tests.

Library preparation was by the immunoSEQ multiplex PCR assay. For the multiplex PCR, a mixture combining 60 forward primers for TCR Vbeta segments and 13 reverse primers for TCR Jbeta segments was used. A multiplex PCR assay on genomic DNA amplified the CDR3 region of rearranged TCR beta genes. Amplified TCR beta libraries were sequenced as 87-base-pair reads on the Illumina HiSeq System. Under the source paper's analysis protocol: A later analysis counted tens of millions of unique TCR beta chains across the 650 to 700 repertoires, and roughly 10 million of these chains were shared by at least two donors. A nearest-neighbor algorithm error-corrected the raw reads and collapsed the reads into unique sequences, merging closely related sequences to remove PCR and sequencing errors. V, D and J gene segments were assigned by aligning CDR3 sequences to IMGT reference sequences. For a sequence to be retained, a match of at least six nucleotides was required to both a V gene segment and a J gene segment. Rearrangements were called productive when the CDR3 lacked stop codons and stayed in frame with V and J; all others were non-productive. CDR3 was defined by IMGT convention, running from the second conserved V-encoded cysteine to the conserved J-encoded phenylalanine. Sequences without an unambiguous match to a single V gene segment were excluded from the earlier analysis of 450 to 650 of the donors. An earlier analysis of 587 of the donors called V segments functional above 56.7% productive rearrangements and segregating when the between-donor standard deviation exceeded 5%. To diagnose cytomegalovirus status from the catalog of TCR beta chain sequences, a statistical classification framework was built. In a later analysis, TCR nucleotide sequences were compared against IMGT/GENE-DB human TR gene sequences so that V and J genes could be assigned. In a later analysis, CDR3 sequences and most-parsimonious VDJ recombination scenarios were assigned using the TCRdist pipeline. In a later analysis, each TCR beta chain was defined by its CDR3 amino acid sequence together with its V-gene family, and reads lacking a unique V-gene family were excluded. In a later analysis, some 600 highly shared, low-generation-probability nucleotide sequences were removed to address suspected cross-contamination and a sequencing artifact. For each public chain, a later analysis derived a clonal expansion index from normalized ranks of inferred template counts within each repertoire. In a later analysis, generation probabilities were computed using a VDJ recombination model fitted to out-of-frame rearrangements, and the results were checked against IGoR. A later analysis scored TCR-TCR, TCR-HLA and TCR-CMV co-occurrence with hypergeometric tests, applying a repertoire-size bias correction to TCR pairs. False discovery rates were estimated in a later analysis by permuting HLA or CMV assignments 20 times. In a later analysis, co-occurring TCRs were grouped with DBSCAN, and TCRdist sequence similarity was added when clustering was performed within HLA-allele-positive subsets. Repertoires with fewer than 30,000 or more than 120,000 public chains were left out of co-occurrence clustering, as were about five repertoires with anomalous nucleotide sharing. TCRdb retrieved this table from immuneACCESS and kept in-frame rearrangements only. Not all clones are present; in checked studies, unresolved V genes account for under half, and no reason is known for the remainder. V and J calls and clone size are those listed in that table; D and trimming were worked out from the DNA. A total of 75,000 to 95,000 clones appear in this sample, roughly 73% of them only once. The ten largest account for 4.4% of the sample.

Details on this clone: Its specific antigen is unknown. Base qualities are not recorded, but no much larger clone differs from it by a single base.

From a lookup of the germline V gene, CDR1 and CDR2 are ENHRY and SYGVKD. Trimming leaves V shorter by 7 bases and J shorter by 5 bases, with the junction holding 14 bases beyond the gene matches. The CDR3 sequence holds 15 residues, the cysteine and phenylalanine included. Only the CDR3 DNA is retained, 45 bases long and in frame from the first base. In total, approximately 690 healthy bone marrow donors made up the cohort. All cohort members were sampled while nominally healthy, although unrecorded immune exposures were likely present. The donor was CMV seropositive and belonged to the group of 270 or so seropositive cohort members. A peripheral blood sample was collected from each donor, and TCR beta sequencing was performed on peripheral blood mononuclear cells. Genomic DNA extraction from the blood cell samples was performed with the Qiagen DNeasy Blood Extraction Kit.

Recombination linked TRBV10-3 to TRBJ2-7; 7 central nucleotides agree with TRBD1. The clonotype was recovered from a male donor in good health and CMV-seropositive. The sequencing input was PBMCs. The CDR3 sequence is CAIKGALSVVHEQYF. The DNA sequence reads TGTGCCATCAAGGGGGCCCTGTCGGTTGTCCACGAGCAGTACTTC.